This TCR beta chain originates from a study of blood T cell repertoires in COVID-19 (dated by TCRdb to 2020 to 2021). Concerning the study at large: Samples covering the acute and convalescent phases of COVID-19 were provided by collaborators in the United States, Italy and Spain. The material from the prospective study consisted of cDNA or gDNA derived from T cells, B-cell-depleted T cells, or PBMCs. Where available, HLA class I and class II types were obtained from metadata supplied by the sample provider rather than from assay-based typing. The repertoires were released in a freely available public database meant as a resource for research on the immune response to SARS-CoV-2. Samples came from the ongoing ImmuneRACE study (first 160 participants) plus 1,254 subjects from 6 global collaborators. Deeply sampled blood TCRbeta repertoires from subjects exposed to, actively infected with, or recovered from COVID-19 were included in the dataset. Nearly every sample came with metadata listing a de-identified subject ID, COVID-19 status, age in years and sex. What the research found in general, with its limitations: The quantity of clinical and demographic metadata differed by source and by participant and was supplied without curation.

TCRbeta CDR3 regions were amplified from genomic DNA using the immunoSEQ Assay, a bias-controlled multiplex PCR. On the study's bioinformatics: Nucleated cell counts per sample were estimated from amplification of reference gene primers within the assay. Sequence reads were collapsed and filtered to measure the absolute abundance of every unique TCRbeta CDR3 rearrangement. For each sample, productive Simpson clonality was calculated as the square root of Simpson's diversity index across productive rearrangements. TCRdb stores this immuneACCESS table with in-frame sequences only. Part of the clones is absent; in the studies checked, under half of the shortfall reflects unresolved V genes, and no reason is known for the rest. The V and J calls and clone size come from that table; D and trimming were worked out from the DNA. The sample includes more than 70,000 clones, with 75% to 90% observed a single time. Roughly 5% of the sample goes to the ten largest clones.

V trim: 5 bases; J trim: 2 bases; unmatched bases: 5. CDR1 MNHEY and CDR2 SMNVEV are derived from the germline V gene (reference sequence). Its CDR3 holds 14 amino acids, cysteine through phenylalanine. The only DNA kept is the CDR3, 42 bases in frame from the first base. Each collaborating institution followed its own protocols to collect whole blood in K2EDTA tubes. For TCRbeta analysis, collaborators shipped samples in one of three forms: frozen whole blood, isolated PBMCs, or DNA extracted from either of those sample types. About this clone: Its antigen is unknown. The input lacks base qualities; no much larger clone sits a single base away.

This chain is built from TRBV27 and TRBJ2-7, and TRBD1 matches 8 of the central bases. The specimen was peripheral blood. This clonotype was obtained from a man in his forties or fifties with active COVID-19. The CDR3 corresponds to CASSRRDRPYEQYF. The sequenced DNA is TGTGCCAGCAGTCGCCGGGACAGGCCCTACGAGCAGTACTTC.